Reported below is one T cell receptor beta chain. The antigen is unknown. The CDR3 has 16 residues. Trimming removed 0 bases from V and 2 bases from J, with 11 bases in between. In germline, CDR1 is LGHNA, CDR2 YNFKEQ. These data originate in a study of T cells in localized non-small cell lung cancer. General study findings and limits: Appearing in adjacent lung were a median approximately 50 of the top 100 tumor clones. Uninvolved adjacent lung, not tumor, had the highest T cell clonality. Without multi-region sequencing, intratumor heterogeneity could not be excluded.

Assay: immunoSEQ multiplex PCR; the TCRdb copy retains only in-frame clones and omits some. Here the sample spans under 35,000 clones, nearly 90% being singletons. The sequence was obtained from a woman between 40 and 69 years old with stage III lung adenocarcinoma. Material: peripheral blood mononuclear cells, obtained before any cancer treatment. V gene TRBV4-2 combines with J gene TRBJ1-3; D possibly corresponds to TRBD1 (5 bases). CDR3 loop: CASSQDRPGAGNTIYF. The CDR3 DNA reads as TGTGCCAGCAGCCAAGATCGTCCGGGGGCTGGAAACACCATATATTTT.